This TCR beta chain was captured in a study of early stage breast cancer tumors. Overall study: Most invasive tumors, about 80% of the 16, were ER+/PR+/HER2-. General study findings and limits: Commonly generated sequences made up most enriched TCRB sequences shared between patients.

TCRdb's table, derived via immunoSEQ multiplex PCR, lists solely in-frame clones and lacks some. The sample has around 28,000 clones, 72% seen once; the top ten hold roughly a third. This CDR3 contains 17 residues. V was shortened by 5 bases and J by 1 base, with 15 bases between the two germline ends. Looked up from germline, CDR1 is SGHVS and CDR2 is FQNEAQ. Concerning this clone: The antigen remains unidentified.

The material sequenced was blood. The sequence was obtained from a person aged 45-65 years with breast cancer. The gene calls are TRBV7-8 and TRBJ2-6; unclear D gene. The CDR3: CASSHPRVLSGANVLTF. The CDR3, as DNA: TGTGCCAGCAGCCATCCTCGGGTCTTATCTGGGGCCAACGTCCTGACTTTC.